The 30 T cell receptor beta chains reported below all come from one sample, sequenced in a study of T cells in Graves' hyperthyroidism and ophthalmopathy (dated by TCRdb to the late 2010s). Library preparation was by multiplex PCR. TCRdb records Illumina HiSeq 2000 as the sequencer. The TCR beta CDR3 regions were amplified from the RNA transcripts. A first-round RT-PCR of the TCR CDR3 used the HTBI primer set with the Qiagen OneStep RT-PCR kit. TCRdb reran the public reads through fastp at Q25 and MiXCR, keeping productive beta chains. Rows are combined by CDR3 protein, so each entry shows the most common genes and DNA. In all, the sample holds around 380,000 distinct CDR3 sequences, and around an eighth of those were seen once. Less than 25% of the sample goes to the ten largest clones. Material for sequencing was blood. All receptors derive from a man aged 30 to 45 with Graves' hyperthyroidism that later progressed to Graves' ophthalmopathy.

A note on this clonotype: This sequence may be a read error, since a much larger clone differs from it by one base. The V gene is TRBV6-1, the J gene TRBJ2-3; unclear D gene. Germline loops: CDR1 MNHNS, CDR2 SASEGT. The CDR3 sequence is 14 residues long. Trimming stripped 6 bases from V and 5 bases from J, with 15 bases between. The CDR3 reads CASRMDGSRDTQYF. DNA of the CDR3: TGTGCCAGCAGAATGGACGGGTCTAGAGATACGCAGTATTTT.

V usage is TRBV19 and J usage is TRBJ2-2; no definite D call. This CDR3 has 14 residues. The germline CDR1 and CDR2 sequences are LNHDA and SQIVND (reference sequence). V shed 5 bases and J shed 6 bases, with 13 bases lying between them. The CDR3 DNA sequence: TGTGCCAGTAGTCCCCCAAAGTTGCCCGGGGAGCTGTTTTTT. Translated, it gives CASSPPKLPGELFF.

This clonotype has a count of ten or more. The chain recombines TRBV20-1 with TRBJ1-5; D gene uncertain. The germline V gene has CDR1 DFQATT and CDR2 SNEGSKA (reference sequence). CDR3 length: 15 residues. Deletions cut 3 bases from V and 1 base from J, with 13 bases between. CDR3 sequence (DNA): TGCAGTGCTAGTCCCGGGTCTGTCAGCAATCAGCCCCAGCATTTT. Translating it yields CSASPGSVSNQPQHF.

The table lists this clonotype with many counts. The chain is built from TRBV27 and TRBJ2-5; D gene uncertain. Per the germline V gene, CDR1 is MNHEY and CDR2 is SMNVEV (reference sequence). Trimming took 4 bases from V and 1 from J, leaving 10 bases between them. The CDR3 sequence is 14 residues long. CDR3 in DNA: TGTGCCAGCAGTTCGGGCCGTATCCAAGAGACCCAGTACTTC. Amino acid sequence: CASSSGRIQETQYF.

This clonotype was picked up many times. CDR3 sequence: CASSLGPKSSGAPGDTQYF. Written as DNA, the CDR3 is TGTGCCAGCAGCTTAGGCCCTAAGAGTAGCGGGGCCCCAGGAGATACGCAGTATTTT. The chain has TRBV13 and TRBJ2-3, with TRBD2 matching 8 bases. CDR3 size: 19 residues. Per germline, CDR1 PRHDT and CDR2 FYEKMQ (reference sequence). Unmatched junction bases numbered 16, after V lost 0 bases and J lost 5 bases.

This clonotype was counted between two and nine times. At one of its ends the junction is not consistent with the germline gene, which may arise from a read error. This CDR3 reads CASSYQFRNTEALF. CDR3 nucleotide sequence: TGTGCCAGCAGTTACCAGTTTCGGAACACTGAAGCTCTCTTT. The chain joins TRBV6-6 to TRBJ1-1, with unresolved D. The CDR3 totals 14 residues. Germline V gives CDR1 MNHNY, CDR2 SVGAGI (reference sequence).

The rearrangement links TRBV7-9 to TRBJ2-2; 7 bases line up with TRBD2. With 2 bases clipped from V and 4 bases from J, the junction kept 7 bases outside the gene matches. Per the germline V gene, CDR1 is SEHNR and CDR2 is FQNEAQ (reference sequence). This CDR3 is 16 amino acids long. The CDR3 loop is CASSLPGRGRTGELFF. The CDR3 DNA reads as TGTGCCAGCAGCTTACCGGGGAGGGGTCGCACCGGGGAGCTGTTTTTT.

V gene TRBV6-1 combines with J gene TRBJ1-2; D unresolved. Trimming cost V 6 bases and J 7 bases, with 6 bases left between them. CDR3 length: 10 residues. CDR1 MNHNS and CDR2 SASEGT come from the germline V gene. The CDR3 here is CASRGFGYTF. CDR3 DNA sequence: TGTGCCAGCAGGGGGTTTGGCTACACCTTC.

This clonotype was found many times. The chain joins TRBV27 to TRBJ1-1, with D possibly TRBD1 on 5 matching bases. This CDR3 region has 15 residues. The V and J ends lost 5 bases and 0 bases respectively, with 13 bases between them. CDR1 MNHEY and CDR2 SMNVEV come from the germline V gene (reference sequence). The CDR3: CASSPETDMNTEAFF. CDR3 coding DNA: TGTGCCAGCAGTCCTGAGACAGATATGAACACTGAAGCTTTCTTT.

This clonotype was counted many times. The chain recombines TRBV12-3 or TRBV12-4 with TRBJ2-7, with D unclear. V dropped 3 bases and J dropped 6 bases, with 18 bases sitting between them. This CDR3 region has 15 residues. CDR3: CASSFGMGSLGEQYF. As DNA, the CDR3 is TGTGCCAGCAGTTTCGGAATGGGTTCCCTGGGCGAGCAGTACTTC.

Many counts were recorded for this clonotype. The chain joins TRBV2 to TRBJ2-2; the D gene is possibly TRBD1 (6 bases). The germline V gene has CDR1 SNHLY and CDR2 FYNNEI. This CDR3 comprises 13 residues. Trimming pared 5 bases from V and 6 bases from J, leaving 10 bases between. The CDR3 DNA follows: TGTGCCAGCAGTAATCAGGGGTCCGGGGAGCTGTTTTTT. Amino acids: CASSNQGSGELFF.

This clonotype was counted a few times. This sequence joins TRBV14 and TRBJ2-6; 9 nucleotides match TRBD1. This CDR3 is 17 amino acids long. CDR1 is SGHDN and CDR2 is FVKESK in the germline V gene. V lost 3 bases, J lost 0 bases, and 3 bases stayed unmatched. The CDR3 sequence is CASSQGQGSSGANVLTF. In nucleotides, the CDR3 is TGTGCCAGCAGCCAGGGACAGGGATCCTCTGGGGCCAACGTCCTGACTTTC.

This chain connects TRBV9 to TRBJ2-5; the D gene could be TRBD1 or TRBD2 (5 bases each). Trimming pared 3 bases from V and 1 base from J, leaving 13 bases between. This CDR3 is 15 amino acids long. The germline CDR1 and CDR2 sequences are SGDLS and YYNGEE. Here the CDR3 reads CASSGPIGAQETQYF. The CDR3, as DNA: TGTGCCAGCAGCGGGCCTATCGGGGCCCAAGAGACCCAGTACTTC.

This clonotype was picked up a small number of times. Without the conserved terminal phenylalanine or tryptophan, this CDR3 likely stems from a read error. The gene calls are TRBV20-1 and TRBJ1-5; 10 bases are shared with TRBD1. The CDR3 is made up of 18 amino acids. CDR1 DFQATT and CDR2 SNEGSKA come from the germline V gene (reference sequence). V shed 3 bases, J shed 0 bases, and the junction held 11 bases outside the gene matches. The CDR3, as DNA: TGCAGTGCTAGTGACAGGGGGCCCTCGATAAATAGCAATCAGCCCCAGCATCTT. This encodes CSASDRGPSINSNQPQHL.

In regard to this clonotype: A much larger clone lies one base from this, so it may be a read error. V is TRBV15 and J is TRBJ1-1, with D unresolved. This CDR3 has 16 residues. The germline CDR1 and CDR2 sequences are LNHNV and YYDKDF (reference sequence). CDR3 nucleotide sequence: TGTGTCACCAGCAGAACCGGGTCGCCCTTGGACACTGAAGCTTTCTTT. Its protein product is CVTSRTGSPLDTEAFF.

This clonotype appeared a few times. The chain has TRBV28 and TRBJ2-5; D gene unclear. The CDR3 totals 12 residues. The V and J ends lost 2 bases and 7 bases respectively, with 8 bases between them. Germline lookup yields CDR1 MDHEN and CDR2 SYDVKM. CDR3 DNA: TGTGCCAGCAGTTTAATGCTAGGGACCCAGTACTTC. Translated: CASSLMLGTQYF.

The chain is built from TRBV2 and TRBJ1-5; tentatively, D is TRBD1 (5 bases). The V gene's germline CDR1 is SNHLY and CDR2 FYNNEI. Trimming pared 6 bases from V and 9 bases from J, leaving 15 bases between. The CDR3 covers 13 residues. The DNA of the CDR3 is TGTGCCAGCAGGTACCGGGACCCCTGGCCCCAGCATTTT. Its translation is CASRYRDPWPQHF.

The chain joins TRBV15 to TRBJ1-2; TRBD1 matches 10 bases. CDR1 and CDR2 from the germline V gene are LNHNV and YYDKDF (reference sequence). This CDR3 is built from 15 residues. With V trimmed by 3 bases and J by 3 bases, 4 bases remained unmatched. The DNA for the CDR3 is TGTGCCACCAGCAGTACCGGGACAGGGGACTATGGCTACACCTTC. It is translated as CATSSTGTGDYGYTF.

This clonotype was seen a few times. CDR3 sequence reads: CASSASGNTEAFF. As DNA, the CDR3 is TGTGCCAGCAGCGCTTCGGGGAACACTGAAGCTTTCTTT. The chain combines TRBV7-9 with TRBJ1-1; D remains ambiguous. This CDR3 has 13 amino acids. The germline V and J ends were trimmed by 5 bases and 1 base, with 8 bases remaining between them. CDR1 and CDR2 from the germline V gene are SEHNR and FQNEAQ (reference sequence).

The count of this clonotype is one. A read error may produce the germline difference seen at one junction end. V is TRBV5-5 and J is TRBJ1-1, with D unresolved. The CDR3 consists of 13 residues. CDR1 is SGHKS, CDR2 YYEKEE, per germline (reference sequence). The CDR3 nucleotides are TGTGCCAGCAGCTTGGAGGCGAACACTGAAGCTTTATTT. It is translated as CASSLEANTEALF.

The chain combines TRBV4-1 with TRBJ2-7, with 14 positions matching TRBD2. Germline V gene data show CDR1 as MGHRA and CDR2 as YSYEKL. Unmatched junction bases numbered 6, after V lost 2 bases and J lost 0 bases. The CDR3 covers 18 residues. The CDR3, as DNA: TGCGCCAGCAGCCAACGGACTAGCGGGGGGACTTACTCCTACGAGCAGTACTTC. Translating it yields CASSQRTSGGTYSYEQYF.

The chain is built from TRBV6-5 and TRBJ2-7; D gene unclear. The CDR3 consists of 14 residues. Trimming cost V 0 bases and J 2 bases, with 8 bases left between them. Germline values: CDR1 MNHEY, CDR2 SVGAGI. Written as DNA, the CDR3 is TGTGCCAGCAGTTACTCGCCAGGTACCTACGAGCAGTACTTC. Translated, it gives CASSYSPGTYEQYF.

In this sample, this clonotype turned up many times. The V gene is TRBV5-1, the J gene TRBJ2-7, with D possibly TRBD1 on 6 matching bases. The germline gives CDR1 SGHRS, CDR2 YFSETQ. The CDR3 runs to 14 residues. Trimming removed 3 bases at V and 2 bases at J, with 12 bases between. In DNA form, the CDR3 reads TGCGCCAGCAGCTCTACAGGGCTCGCCTACGAGCAGTACTTC. It is translated as CASSSTGLAYEQYF.

This clonotype appeared many times. The chain employs TRBV29-1 and TRBJ1-1; TRBD1 is a possible D gene (5 bases). V lost 4 bases to trimming and J lost 0 bases, with 9 bases between them. CDR1 SQVTM and CDR2 ANQGSEA come from the germline V gene. The CDR3 is 13 residues long. In DNA, the CDR3 is TGCAGCGTTGCAGGGCGAATGAACACTGAAGCTTTCTTT. This encodes CSVAGRMNTEAFF.

This clonotype has a count of ten or more. The rearrangement links TRBV20-1 to TRBJ2-7; 8 bases are a match to TRBD1. Germline CDR1 reads DFQATT; CDR2 reads SNEGSKA (reference sequence). V gave up 0 bases and J gave up 0 bases; unmatched junction bases: 7. The CDR3 has 16 amino acids. For the CDR3, the DNA is TGCAGTGCTAGAGATAGGCAGGGGGCTTCCTCCTACGAGCAGTACTTC. The encoded protein is CSARDRQGASSYEQYF.

This clonotype was counted a few times. The chain employs TRBV27 and TRBJ2-5; TRBD1 or TRBD2 may be the D gene (5 bases each). Germline CDR1 MNHEY, CDR2 SMNVEV (reference sequence). The V gene lost 2 bases and the J gene lost 5 bases, with 21 bases spanning the gap. The CDR3 is 17 residues long. The CDR3 here is CASSLLRGHHPMETQYF. Here the CDR3 DNA reads TGTGCCAGCAGTTTACTTCGGGGCCACCACCCCATGGAGACCCAGTACTTC.

This clonotype was recorded a few times. V usage is TRBV5-6 and J usage is TRBJ2-3, with D unresolved. With 1 base removed from V and 2 bases from J, the gap between germline ends came to 14 bases. Germline lookup yields CDR1 SGHDT and CDR2 YYEEEE. CDR3 length: 16 amino acids. Written as DNA, the CDR3 is TGTGCCAGCAGCTTGAACGTACTCGGATTCACAGATACGCAGTATTTT. Amino acids: CASSLNVLGFTDTQYF.

Many counts were recorded for this clonotype. The chain joins TRBV6-1 to TRBJ1-4; TRBD1 agrees at 11 bases. V shed 6 bases, J shed 7 bases, and the junction held 4 bases outside the gene matches. The CDR3 contains 14 residues. Looked up from germline, CDR1 is MNHNS and CDR2 is SASEGT. The CDR3 sequence is CASRKDRGREKLFF. As DNA, the CDR3 is TGTGCCAGCAGAAAGGACAGGGGGCGTGAAAAACTGTTTTTT.

The J gene is TRBJ1-1, the V gene TRBV5-5; D not certain. Germline-derived CDR1 and CDR2 are SGHKS and YYEKEE (reference sequence). V gave up 4 bases and J gave up 5 bases, with 18 bases separating them. The CDR3 is 15 amino acids. The CDR3 bases are TGTGCCAGCAGCCCGGAACACGCCCTGGGGACTGAAGCTTTCTTT. Its protein is CASSPEHALGTEAFF.

This clonotype was seen a few times. This chain joins TRBV20-1 and TRBJ2-3; TRBD2 matches at 7 bases. The junction had 6 bases not matched to a gene; V was cut back by 5 bases and J by 1 base. Germline V gene sequence: CDR1 DFQATT, CDR2 SNEGSKA (reference sequence). The CDR3 spans 14 residues. This CDR3 is CSADERGGTDTQYF. DNA of the CDR3: TGCAGTGCTGACGAACGGGGGGGCACAGATACGCAGTATTTT.